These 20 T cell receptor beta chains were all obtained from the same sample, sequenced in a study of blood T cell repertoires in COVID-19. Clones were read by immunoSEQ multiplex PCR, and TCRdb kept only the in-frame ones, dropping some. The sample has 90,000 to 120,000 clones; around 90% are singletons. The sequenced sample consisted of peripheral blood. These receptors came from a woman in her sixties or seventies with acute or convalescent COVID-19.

CDR3: CASSVQKAGNTIYF. For the CDR3, the DNA is TGTGCCAGCAGCGTACAGAAGGCTGGAAACACCATATATTTT. The chain combines TRBV2 with TRBJ1-3; D unclear. Germline CDR1 is SNHLY and CDR2 is FYNNEI. Trimming took off 6 bases at V and 2 bases at J, with 11 bases between the two ends. This CDR3 has 14 residues.

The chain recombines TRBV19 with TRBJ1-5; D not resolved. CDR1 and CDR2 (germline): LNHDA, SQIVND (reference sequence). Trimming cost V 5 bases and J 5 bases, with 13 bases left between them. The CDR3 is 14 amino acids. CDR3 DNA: TGTGCCAGTAGTCTCTTACCGGGGTATCAGCCCCAGCATTTT. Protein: CASSLLPGYQPQHF.

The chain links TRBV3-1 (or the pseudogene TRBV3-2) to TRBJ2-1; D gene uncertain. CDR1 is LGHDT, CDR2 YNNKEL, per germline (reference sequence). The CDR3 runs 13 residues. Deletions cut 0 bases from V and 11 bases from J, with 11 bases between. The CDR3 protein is CASSQDTAAKQFF. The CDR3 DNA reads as TGTGCCAGCAGCCAAGATACAGCAGCCAAGCAGTTCTTC.

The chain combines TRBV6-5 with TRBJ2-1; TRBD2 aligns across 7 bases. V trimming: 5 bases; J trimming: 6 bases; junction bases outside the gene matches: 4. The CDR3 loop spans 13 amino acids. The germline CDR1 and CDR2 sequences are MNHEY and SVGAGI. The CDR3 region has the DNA TGTGCCAGCAGTCCGCTAGCGGCCAATGAGCAGTTCTTC. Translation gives CASSPLAANEQFF.

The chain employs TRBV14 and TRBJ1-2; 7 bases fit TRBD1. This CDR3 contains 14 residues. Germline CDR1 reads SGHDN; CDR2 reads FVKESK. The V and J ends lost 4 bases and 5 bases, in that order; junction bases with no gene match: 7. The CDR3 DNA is TGTGCCAGCAGCCCGCACAGGGGCCATTATGGCTACACCTTC. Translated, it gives CASSPHRGHYGYTF.

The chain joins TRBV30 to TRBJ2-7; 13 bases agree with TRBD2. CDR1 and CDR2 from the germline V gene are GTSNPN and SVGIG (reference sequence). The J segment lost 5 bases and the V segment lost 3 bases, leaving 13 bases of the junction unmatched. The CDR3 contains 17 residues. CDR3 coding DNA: TGTGCCTGGAGACGTCCGGGACTAGCGGGACTTCGGAACGAGCAGTACTTC. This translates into CAWRRPGLAGLRNEQYF.

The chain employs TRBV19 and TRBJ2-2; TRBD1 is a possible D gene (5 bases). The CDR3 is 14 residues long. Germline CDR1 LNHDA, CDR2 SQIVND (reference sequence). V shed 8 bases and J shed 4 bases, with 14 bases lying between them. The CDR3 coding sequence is TGTGCCAGTGGGCAGGACATGGCCACCGGGGAGCTGTTTTTT. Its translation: CASGQDMATGELFF.

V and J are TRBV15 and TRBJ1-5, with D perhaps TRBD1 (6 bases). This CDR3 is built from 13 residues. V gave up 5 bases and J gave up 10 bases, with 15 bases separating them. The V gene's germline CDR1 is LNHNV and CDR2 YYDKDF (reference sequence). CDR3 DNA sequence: TGTGCCACCAGCCTCCTGGGGGCGCGTCCCCAGCATTTT. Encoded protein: CATSLLGARPQHF.

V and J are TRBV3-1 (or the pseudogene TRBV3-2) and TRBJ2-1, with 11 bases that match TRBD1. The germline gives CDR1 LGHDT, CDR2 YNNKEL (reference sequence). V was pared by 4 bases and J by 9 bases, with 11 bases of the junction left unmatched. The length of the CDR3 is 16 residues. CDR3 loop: CASSRGQGVGSPEQFF. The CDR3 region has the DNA TGTGCCAGCAGCCGGGGACAGGGGGTGGGTAGTCCTGAGCAGTTCTTC.

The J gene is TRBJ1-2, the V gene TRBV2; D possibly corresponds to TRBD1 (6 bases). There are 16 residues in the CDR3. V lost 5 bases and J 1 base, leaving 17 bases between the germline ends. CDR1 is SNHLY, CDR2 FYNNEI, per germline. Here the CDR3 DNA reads TGTGCCAGCAGTATGAAACAGGGCCCCCTTAACTATGGCTACACCTTC. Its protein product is CASSMKQGPLNYGYTF.

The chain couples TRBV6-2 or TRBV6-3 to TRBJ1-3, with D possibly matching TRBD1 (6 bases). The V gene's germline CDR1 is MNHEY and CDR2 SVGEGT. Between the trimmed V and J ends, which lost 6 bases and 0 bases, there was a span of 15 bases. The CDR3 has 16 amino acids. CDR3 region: CASSSQGGYSGNTIYF. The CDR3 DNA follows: TGTGCCAGCAGCTCACAGGGCGGATACTCTGGAAACACCATATATTTT.

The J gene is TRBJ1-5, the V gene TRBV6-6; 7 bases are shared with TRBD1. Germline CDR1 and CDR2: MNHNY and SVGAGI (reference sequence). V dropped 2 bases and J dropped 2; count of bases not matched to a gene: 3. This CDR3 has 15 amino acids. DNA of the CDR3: TGTGCCAGCAGTTACCCTACAGGGGGCAATCAGCCCCAGCATTTT. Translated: CASSYPTGGNQPQHF.

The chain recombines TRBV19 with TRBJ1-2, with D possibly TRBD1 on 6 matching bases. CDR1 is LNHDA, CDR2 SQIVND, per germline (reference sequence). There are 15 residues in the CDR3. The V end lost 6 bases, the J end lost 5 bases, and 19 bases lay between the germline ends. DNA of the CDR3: TGTGCCAGTAGCCCCCAGGGGAACATTCCATATGGCTACACCTTC. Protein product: CASSPQGNIPYGYTF.

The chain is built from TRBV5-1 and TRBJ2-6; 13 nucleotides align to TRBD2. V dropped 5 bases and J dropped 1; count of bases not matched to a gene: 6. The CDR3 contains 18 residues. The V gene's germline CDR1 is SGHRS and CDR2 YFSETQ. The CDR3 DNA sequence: TGCGCCAGCAGTCATAGGACTAGCGGGAGTTCTGGGGCCAACGTCCTGACTTTC. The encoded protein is CASSHRTSGSSGANVLTF.

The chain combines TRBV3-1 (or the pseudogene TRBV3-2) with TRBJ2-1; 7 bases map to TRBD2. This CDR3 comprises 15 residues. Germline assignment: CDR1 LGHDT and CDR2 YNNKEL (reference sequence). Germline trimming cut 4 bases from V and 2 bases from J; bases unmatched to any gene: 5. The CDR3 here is CASSPRGGAYNEQFF. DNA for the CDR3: TGTGCCAGCAGCCCCCGTGGGGGGGCCTACAATGAGCAGTTCTTC.

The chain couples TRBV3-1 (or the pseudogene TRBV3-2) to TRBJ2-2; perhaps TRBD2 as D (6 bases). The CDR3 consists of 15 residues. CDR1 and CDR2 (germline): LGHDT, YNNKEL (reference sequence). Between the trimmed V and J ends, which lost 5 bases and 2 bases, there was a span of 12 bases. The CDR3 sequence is CASSWGGGNTGELFF. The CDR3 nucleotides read TGTGCCAGCAGCTGGGGAGGAGGAAACACCGGGGAGCTGTTTTTT.

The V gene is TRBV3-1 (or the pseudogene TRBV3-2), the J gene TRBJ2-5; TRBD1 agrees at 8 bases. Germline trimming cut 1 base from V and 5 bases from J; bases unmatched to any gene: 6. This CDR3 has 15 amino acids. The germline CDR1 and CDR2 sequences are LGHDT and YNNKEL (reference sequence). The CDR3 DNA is TGTGCCAGCAGCCAAGTGGCAGGGGGCCGGGAGACCCAGTACTTC. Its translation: CASSQVAGGRETQYF.

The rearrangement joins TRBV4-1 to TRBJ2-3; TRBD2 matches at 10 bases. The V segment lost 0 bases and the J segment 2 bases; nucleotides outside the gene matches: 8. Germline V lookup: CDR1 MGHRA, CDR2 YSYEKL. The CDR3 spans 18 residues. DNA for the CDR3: TGCGCCAGCAGCCAAGATCTAGGACTAGCGGACAACACAGATACGCAGTATTTT. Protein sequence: CASSQDLGLADNTDTQYF.

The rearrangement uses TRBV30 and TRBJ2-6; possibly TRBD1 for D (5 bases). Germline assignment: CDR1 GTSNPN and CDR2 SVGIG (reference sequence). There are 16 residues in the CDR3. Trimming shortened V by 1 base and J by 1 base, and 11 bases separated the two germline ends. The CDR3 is CAWSAPRVSGANVLTF. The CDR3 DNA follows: TGTGCCTGGAGTGCGCCCAGGGTGTCTGGGGCCAACGTCCTGACTTTC.

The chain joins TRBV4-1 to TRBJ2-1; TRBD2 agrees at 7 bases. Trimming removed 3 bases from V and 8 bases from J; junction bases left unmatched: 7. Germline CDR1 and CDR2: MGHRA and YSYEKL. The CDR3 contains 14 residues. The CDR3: CASSQSGNGYEQFF. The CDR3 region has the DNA TGCGCCAGCAGCCAGAGCGGGAACGGGTATGAGCAGTTCTTC.